Listed below are T cell receptor beta chains from one sample, sequenced in a study of blood T cell repertoires in COVID-19. Data came from immunoSEQ multiplex PCR; TCRdb stores just in-frame clones and leaves some out. The sample has 48,000 or so clones, 80% to 90% seen once. Sequencing was performed on peripheral blood. The receptors come from a woman of 80 years or more with COVID-19, enrolled during active disease. The CDR3 runs from the conserved cysteine through the conserved F or W. D genes are given only for firm matches. Clone size is given for some rows only: seen once, a few or many times, or a class if the clone is expanded.

DNA: TGTGCCAGCAGTTCAGACGGGGGACGCACTGAAGCTTTCTTT
CDR3: CASSSDGGRTEAFF
D: -
V: TRBV28
size: -
J: TRBJ1-1

DNA: TGCGCCAGCAGCGCGGGACAGGGGGCGAATCAGCCCCAGCATTTT
CDR3: CASSAGQGANQPQHF
D: TRBD1
V: TRBV5-1
size: -
J: TRBJ1-5

DNA: TGTGCCAGCAGTTCCAACTTCGGTGAAAAACTGTTTTTT
CDR3: CASSSNFGEKLFF
D: -
V: TRBV6-5
size: -
J: TRBJ1-4

DNA: TGTGCCAGCAGCCAGAGCCCCCAGGCAGATACGCAGTATTTT
CDR3: CASSQSPQADTQYF
D: -
V: TRBV21-1
size: -
J: TRBJ2-3

DNA: TGTGCCAGCAGCGACCGGGTTTCGAACTATGGCTACACCTTC
CDR3: CASSDRVSNYGYTF
D: -
V: TRBV28
size: -
J: TRBJ1-2

DNA: TGTGCCAGCAAAGGGGCTGTTAATAATTCACCCCTCCACTTT
CDR3: CASKGAVNNSPLHF
D: -
V: TRBV25-1
size: -
J: TRBJ1-6

DNA: TGTGCCAGCAACCCCGGCGGGGTTTACAATGAGCAGTTCTTC
CDR3: CASNPGGVYNEQFF
D: -
V: TRBV19
size: -
J: TRBJ2-1

DNA: TGCGCCAGCAGGTACCACTTCGGGACAGGGGGCGGCAAGACTGAAGCTTTCTTT
CDR3: CASRYHFGTGGGKTEAFF
D: TRBD1
V: TRBV10-1
size: -
J: TRBJ1-1

DNA: TGCGCCAGCAGCGCGGACAGGGCCTTACAAGAGACCCAGTACTTC
CDR3: CASSADRALQETQYF
D: TRBD1
V: TRBV5-1
size: -
J: TRBJ2-5

DNA: TGTGCCACCAGCTTCTCAGACATTTACAATGAGCAGTTCTTC
CDR3: CATSFSDIYNEQFF
D: -
V: TRBV10-3
size: once
J: TRBJ2-1

DNA: TGTGCCAGCAGCTTTTCAACAGGGGCGCAGTACAATGAGCAGTTCTTC
CDR3: CASSFSTGAQYNEQFF
D: TRBD1
V: TRBV5-4
size: once
J: TRBJ2-1

DNA: TGTGCCAGCAGCCCGGAAGGCTGGGGGACTAGCGGGAGAAACATTCAGTACTTC
CDR3: CASSPEGWGTSGRNIQYF
D: TRBD2
V: TRBV5-5
size: -
J: TRBJ2-4

DNA: TGTGCCAGCAGTCCGGGACTAGATGAGCAGTTCTTC
CDR3: CASSPGLDEQFF
D: TRBD2
V: TRBV12-3/TRBV12-4
size: -
J: TRBJ2-1

DNA: TGTGCCAGTTTGGACAGGGGTATAGCCAAAAACATTCAGTACTTC
CDR3: CASLDRGIAKNIQYF
D: TRBD1
V: TRBV28
size: -
J: TRBJ2-4

DNA: TGTGCCTGGAGTCAGGGAGGGCCCTATGGCTACACCTTC
CDR3: CAWSQGGPYGYTF
D: -
V: TRBV30
size: -
J: TRBJ1-2

DNA: TGTGCCAGCAGGGCTAGCGGGAGTTCCGGGGAGCTGTTTTTT
CDR3: CASRASGSSGELFF
D: TRBD2
V: TRBV6-6
size: -
J: TRBJ2-2

DNA: TGTGCCAGCAGTGATGACGGGAGAGTCTATGGCTACACCTTC
CDR3: CASSDDGRVYGYTF
D: -
V: TRBV2
size: -
J: TRBJ1-2